The sample holds one count of the clone carrying this T cell receptor beta chain. The antigen is undetermined. This sample stems from a study of T cell clones after liver transplantation. Across the whole study: Samples came pre-transplant, pre-randomization before withdrawal, and post-randomization after withdrawal ended.

Overall study results and limits: Post-transplant, graft-donor-reactive CD4 TCRbeta sequences in blood dropped significantly in most of the 8 subjects. The donor-reactive repertoire was only partly measurable in a couple of subjects, lacking donor cells.

Data came from immunoSEQ multiplex PCR; TCRdb stores just in-frame clones and leaves some out. The data contain fewer than 9,500 clones, approximately 78% of them singletons. The V end was cut by 6 bases, the J end by 7 bases, with 19 bases between. The CDR3 runs 15 residues. The germline CDR1 and CDR2 sequences are MNHNY and SVGAGI (reference sequence). The source is a human patient who received a liver transplant. The T cells may come from the graft donor. V and J are TRBV6-6 and TRBJ1-5; D is perhaps TRBD1 (5 bases). The sequencing here drew on CD8+ T cells from blood, taken at the 22-month timepoint. The CDR3 DNA reads TGTGCCAGCAGCCAATCTTCAGGGTCTTTACAGCCCCAGCATTTT. Translated: CASSQSSGSLQPQHF.